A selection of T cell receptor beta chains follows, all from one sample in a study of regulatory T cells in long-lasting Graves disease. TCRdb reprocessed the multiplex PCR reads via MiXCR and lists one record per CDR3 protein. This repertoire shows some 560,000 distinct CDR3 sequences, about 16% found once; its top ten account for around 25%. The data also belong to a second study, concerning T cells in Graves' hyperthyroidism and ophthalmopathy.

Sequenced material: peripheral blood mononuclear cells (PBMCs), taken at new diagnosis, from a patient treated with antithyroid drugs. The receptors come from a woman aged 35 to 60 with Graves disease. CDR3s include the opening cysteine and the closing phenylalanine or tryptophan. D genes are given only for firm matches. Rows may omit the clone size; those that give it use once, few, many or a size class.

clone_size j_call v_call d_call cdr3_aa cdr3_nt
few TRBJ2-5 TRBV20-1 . CSASIRVGETQYF TGCAGTGCTAGCATCAGGGTAGGGGAGACCCAGTACTTC
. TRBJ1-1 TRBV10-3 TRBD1 CATQGQPNTEAFF TGTGCCACCCAGGGACAGCCGAACACTGAAGCTTTCTTT
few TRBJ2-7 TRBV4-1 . CASSQEGLRDRFAYEQYF TGCGCCAGCAGCCAAGAAGGGCTTAGGGATAGGTTCGCCTACGAGCAGTACTTC
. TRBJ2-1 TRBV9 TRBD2 CASSVWGGGYNEQFF TGTGCCAGCAGCGTTTGGGGGGGGGGCTACAATGAGCAGTTCTTC
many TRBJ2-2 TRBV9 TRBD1 CASSVATGGPNTGELFF TGTGCCAGCAGCGTAGCAACAGGGGGTCCGAACACCGGGGAGCTGTTTTTT
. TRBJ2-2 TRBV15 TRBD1 CATSTWTGAAGELFF TGTGCCACCAGCACTTGGACAGGGGCGGCCGGGGAGCTGTTTTTT
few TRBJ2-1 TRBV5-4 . CASSWGRTNEQFF TGTGCCAGCAGCTGGGGACGGACCAATGAGCAGTTCTTC
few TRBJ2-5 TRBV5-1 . CASSLGGAQETQYF TGTGCCAGCAGCTTAGGGGGGGCCCAAGAGACCCAGTACTTC
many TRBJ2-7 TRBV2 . CASSPSRTSYEQYF TGTGCCAGCAGTCCAAGTCGGACCTCCTACGAGCAGTACTTC
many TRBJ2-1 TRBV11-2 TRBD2 CASSLDPGGAGNYNEQFF TGTGCCAGCAGCTTAGATCCGGGAGGGGCAGGAAACTACAATGAGCAGTTCTTC
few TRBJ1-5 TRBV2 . CASTISSSNQPQHF TGTGCCAGCACGATTTCCTCTAGCAATCAGCCCCAGCATTTT
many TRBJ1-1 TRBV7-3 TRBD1 CASSTDRGSAEAFF TGTGCCAGCAGCACCGACAGGGGTTCCGCTGAAGCTTTCTTT
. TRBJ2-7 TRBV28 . CASSLIGPNYEQYF TGTGCCAGCAGTTTGATAGGTCCGAATTACGAGCAGTACTTC
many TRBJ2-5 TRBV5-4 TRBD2 CASSRGLAGMQETQYF TGTGCCAGCAGCAGGGGACTAGCGGGGATGCAAGAGACCCAGTACTTC